The TCR beta chain under discussion was sequenced for a study of identical twins. TCRdb reprocessed the 5' RACE reads with MiXCR, giving one entry per CDR3 protein. The table lists nearly 900,000 distinct CDR3 sequences, around 12% of them singletons. These records were also assigned to another study, of yellow fever vaccine responses in identical twins.

The sequenced sample consisted of PBMCs. This clonotype was obtained from a woman aged 18-29 years in good health.

CDR3: CSAREAVSGNTIYF. The CDR3 bases are TGCAGTGCTAGGGAAGCAGTCTCTGGAAACACCATATATTTT. The V gene is TRBV20-1, the J gene TRBJ1-3; D is uncertain. Trimming shortened V by 3 bases and J by 0 bases, and 9 bases separated the two germline ends. CDR1 is DFQATT, CDR2 SNEGSKA, per germline (reference sequence). This CDR3 region has 14 residues.